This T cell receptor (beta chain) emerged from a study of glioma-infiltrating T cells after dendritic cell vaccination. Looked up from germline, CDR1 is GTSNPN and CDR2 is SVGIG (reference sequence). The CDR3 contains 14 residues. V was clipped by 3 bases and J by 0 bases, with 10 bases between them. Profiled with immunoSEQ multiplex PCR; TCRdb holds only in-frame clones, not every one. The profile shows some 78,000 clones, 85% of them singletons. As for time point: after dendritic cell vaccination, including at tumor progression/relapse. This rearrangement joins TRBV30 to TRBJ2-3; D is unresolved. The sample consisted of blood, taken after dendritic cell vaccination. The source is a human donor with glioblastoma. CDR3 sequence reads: CAWRFGVSTDTQYF. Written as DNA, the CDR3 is TGTGCCTGGAGGTTCGGAGTCAGCACAGATACGCAGTATTTT.